A selection of T cell receptor beta chains follows, all from one sample in a study of Ad26.COV2.S vaccination and SARS-CoV-2 variants. TCRdb keeps only in-frame clones here, not all; method: immunoSEQ multiplex PCR. The table records hundreds of thousands of clones, about 87% of them present only once. Specimen: peripheral blood, collected in a trial of Ad26.COV2.S vaccine versus placebo. The receptors originated from a person between 18 and 65 years old who received the Ad26.COV2.S COVID-19 vaccine or a placebo. Both conserved end residues are part of each CDR3. Fields, in order: clone size, J gene, V gene, D gene, CDR3 DNA, CDR3 protein. The D gene is left open where the match is weak. A row's size may be missing; if present it is once, few, many or a size class.

clone_size: NA
j_call: TRBJ1-2
v_call: TRBV2
d_call: NA
cdr3_nt: TGTGCCAGCAGACAAGACAGTCCCAGGCGCTACACCTTC
cdr3_aa: CASRQDSPRRYTF

clone_size: NA
j_call: TRBJ2-5
v_call: TRBV18
d_call: NA
cdr3_nt: TGTGCCAGCTCACCACGGGGATTGGGAGAGACCCAGTACTTC
cdr3_aa: CASSPRGLGETQYF

clone_size: NA
j_call: TRBJ2-3
v_call: TRBV30
d_call: TRBD2
cdr3_nt: TGTGCCTGGAGTGTAGGTAGCGGGAGCACAGATACGCAGTATTTT
cdr3_aa: CAWSVGSGSTDTQYF

clone_size: NA
j_call: TRBJ1-5
v_call: TRBV3-1/TRBV3-2
d_call: TRBD1
cdr3_nt: TGTGCCAGCAGTCAGGGGGGCAATCAGCCCCAGCATTTT
cdr3_aa: CASSQGGNQPQHF

clone_size: once
j_call: TRBJ2-1
v_call: TRBV28
d_call: NA
cdr3_nt: TGTGCCAGCATCGGCTACAATGAGCAGTTCTTC
cdr3_aa: CASIGYNEQFF

clone_size: NA
j_call: TRBJ1-2
v_call: TRBV27
d_call: NA
cdr3_nt: TGTGCCAGCAGTCGCCGAATACAGGGCCTGGGCTACACCTTC
cdr3_aa: CASSRRIQGLGYTF

clone_size: NA
j_call: TRBJ1-3
v_call: TRBV30
d_call: NA
cdr3_nt: TGTGCCTGGAACCCCGGAGGGGGGGGAAACACCATATATTTT
cdr3_aa: CAWNPGGGGNTIYF

clone_size: few
j_call: TRBJ2-2
v_call: TRBV10-1
d_call: NA
cdr3_nt: TGCGCCAGCAGTGAGCCCGGTAACACCGGGGAGCTGTTTTTT
cdr3_aa: CASSEPGNTGELFF

clone_size: once
j_call: TRBJ2-2
v_call: TRBV29-1
d_call: NA
cdr3_nt: TGCAGCGCCCGAAGGACACTGAACACCGGGGAGCTGTTTTTT
cdr3_aa: CSARRTLNTGELFF

clone_size: NA
j_call: TRBJ2-3
v_call: TRBV11-3
d_call: NA
cdr3_nt: TGTGCCAGCAGCTTAGGCACTAGCCGTGGGGTCGCAGATACGCAGTATTTT
cdr3_aa: CASSLGTSRGVADTQYF

clone_size: few
j_call: TRBJ2-7
v_call: TRBV5-1
d_call: NA
cdr3_nt: TGCGCCAGCAGCTTAGGGTCGAGGGGCCACGAGCAGTACTTC
cdr3_aa: CASSLGSRGHEQYF

clone_size: NA
j_call: TRBJ1-2
v_call: TRBV19
d_call: TRBD1
cdr3_nt: TGTGCCAGTAGCCCGATTCATCGGGACAGGGGTAACTATGGCTACACCTTC
cdr3_aa: CASSPIHRDRGNYGYTF

clone_size: NA
j_call: TRBJ2-2
v_call: TRBV28
d_call: TRBD2
cdr3_nt: TGTGCCAGCAGTTTAGGTCTAGCGGTTACCGGGGAGCTGTTTTTT
cdr3_aa: CASSLGLAVTGELFF

clone_size: NA
j_call: TRBJ2-1
v_call: TRBV7-2
d_call: NA
cdr3_nt: TGTGCCAGCAGCTTAGTTATCACTAGCTCGGGTGAGCAGTTCTTC
cdr3_aa: CASSLVITSSGEQFF

clone_size: NA
j_call: TRBJ2-7
v_call: TRBV19
d_call: TRBD1
cdr3_nt: TGTGCCAGTAGGGAGGACAGGGGGACCTACGAGCAGTACTTC
cdr3_aa: CASREDRGTYEQYF

clone_size: NA
j_call: TRBJ2-3
v_call: TRBV25-1
d_call: TRBD2
cdr3_nt: TGTGCCAGCAGTGTGAGAGGGACTAGCGCCACAGATACGCAGTATTTT
cdr3_aa: CASSVRGTSATDTQYF

clone_size: NA
j_call: TRBJ2-7
v_call: TRBV7-9
d_call: TRBD1
cdr3_nt: TGTGCCAGCAGCTTAGGAGTTACAGGGGGCCTCTACGAGCAGTACTTC
cdr3_aa: CASSLGVTGGLYEQYF

clone_size: NA
j_call: TRBJ2-2
v_call: TRBV5-8
d_call: NA
cdr3_nt: TGTGCCAGCCGCCGAGGAGGGAGCACCGGGGAGCTGTTTTTT
cdr3_aa: CASRRGGSTGELFF

clone_size: NA
j_call: TRBJ2-3
v_call: TRBV6-4
d_call: NA
cdr3_nt: TGTGCCAGCAGTGCAACAAGCACAGATACGCAGTATTTT
cdr3_aa: CASSATSTDTQYF

clone_size: NA
j_call: TRBJ2-1
v_call: TRBV11-3
d_call: TRBD1
cdr3_nt: TGTGCCAGCAGCTTAGGGATAGGGGGCAGCAATGAGCAGTTCTTC
cdr3_aa: CASSLGIGGSNEQFF

clone_size: NA
j_call: TRBJ1-5
v_call: TRBV27
d_call: NA
cdr3_nt: TGTGCCAGCAGAGGATCCAGGAGTTTCGGGCCCCAGCATTTT
cdr3_aa: CASRGSRSFGPQHF

clone_size: NA
j_call: TRBJ2-2
v_call: TRBV7-7
d_call: NA
cdr3_nt: TGTGCTACCTCCCCATGGGAAACGACCGGGGAGCTGTTTTTT
cdr3_aa: CATSPWETTGELFF

clone_size: NA
j_call: TRBJ2-1
v_call: TRBV7-9
d_call: NA
cdr3_nt: TGTGCCAGCAGCTCCTTTTGGGGGGGCGAGGGCAATGAGCAGTTCTTC
cdr3_aa: CASSSFWGGEGNEQFF

clone_size: NA
j_call: TRBJ2-1
v_call: TRBV19
d_call: NA
cdr3_nt: TGTGCCAGTAGTATAACAGGGATCTCCTACAATGAGCAGTTCTTC
cdr3_aa: CASSITGISYNEQFF

clone_size: NA
j_call: TRBJ1-5
v_call: TRBV6-5
d_call: NA
cdr3_nt: TGTGCCAGCAGTCCCCGGGGTGCCAATCAGCCCCAGCATTTT
cdr3_aa: CASSPRGANQPQHF

clone_size: once
j_call: TRBJ2-3
v_call: TRBV27
d_call: NA
cdr3_nt: TGTGCCAGCAGTACAATGGGCACAGATACGCAGTATTTT
cdr3_aa: CASSTMGTDTQYF

clone_size: NA
j_call: TRBJ1-1
v_call: TRBV7-3
d_call: NA
cdr3_nt: TGTGCCAGCAGATCTTCTCCGGGGGTCCCTGAAGCTTTCTTT
cdr3_aa: CASRSSPGVPEAFF

clone_size: NA
j_call: TRBJ2-1
v_call: TRBV4-2
d_call: NA
cdr3_nt: TGTGCCAGCAGCCACTTACAGGGAAGAGGCGGCTACAATGAGCAGTTCTTC
cdr3_aa: CASSHLQGRGGYNEQFF

clone_size: NA
j_call: TRBJ2-3
v_call: TRBV5-4
d_call: NA
cdr3_nt: TGTGCCAGCAGCCTACCAGGGAGACAGAGACTTCCTGACACAGATACGCAGTATTTT
cdr3_aa: CASSLPGRQRLPDTDTQYF

clone_size: NA
j_call: TRBJ2-1
v_call: TRBV18
d_call: TRBD2
cdr3_nt: TGTGCCAGCTCACCCGGGACTAGCGGGGACGAGCAGTTCTTC
cdr3_aa: CASSPGTSGDEQFF

clone_size: NA
j_call: TRBJ1-1
v_call: TRBV18
d_call: NA
cdr3_nt: TGTGCCAGCTCTGCCGATTTGAACACTGAAGCTTTCTTT
cdr3_aa: CASSADLNTEAFF

clone_size: NA
j_call: TRBJ2-7
v_call: TRBV10-3
d_call: NA
cdr3_nt: TGTGCCATCAGAGGGGTGGTTGGGGTGTACGAGCAGTACTTC
cdr3_aa: CAIRGVVGVYEQYF

clone_size: NA
j_call: TRBJ2-7
v_call: TRBV20-1
d_call: NA
cdr3_nt: TGCAGTGCTAGTGGGCGAACCTACGAGCAGTACTTC
cdr3_aa: CSASGRTYEQYF

clone_size: NA
j_call: TRBJ2-1
v_call: TRBV9
d_call: NA
cdr3_nt: TGTGCCAGCAGCGTAGGACCGGGCGGAAGGATGAATGAGCAGTTCTTC
cdr3_aa: CASSVGPGGRMNEQFF

clone_size: once
j_call: TRBJ2-3
v_call: TRBV4-3
d_call: NA
cdr3_nt: TGCGCCAGCAGCCCTCGGGACTCCAGCACAGATACGCAGTATTTT
cdr3_aa: CASSPRDSSTDTQYF

clone_size: NA
j_call: TRBJ1-1
v_call: TRBV7-2
d_call: NA
cdr3_nt: TGTGCCAGCAGCTTAGCGACTGCGGGCGGCACTGAAGCTTTCTTT
cdr3_aa: CASSLATAGGTEAFF

clone_size: NA
j_call: TRBJ1-1
v_call: TRBV7-3
d_call: TRBD1
cdr3_nt: TGTGCCAGCAGCAGAACAGGGGTTGGAACTGAAGCTTTCTTT
cdr3_aa: CASSRTGVGTEAFF

clone_size: NA
j_call: TRBJ1-1
v_call: TRBV7-2
d_call: NA
cdr3_nt: TGTGCCAGCAGCTTAGCACCCACCGGGGTGGGGGGGGTGCCTGAAGCTTTCTTT
cdr3_aa: CASSLAPTGVGGVPEAFF

clone_size: NA
j_call: TRBJ1-5
v_call: TRBV30
d_call: TRBD1
cdr3_nt: TGTGCCTGGGACAGGGGCAATTCGGGGCCCCAGCATTTT
cdr3_aa: CAWDRGNSGPQHF

clone_size: once
j_call: TRBJ1-5
v_call: TRBV7-2
d_call: TRBD1
cdr3_nt: TGTGCCAGCAGCTTAGCACAGGGGCGGCAGCCCCAGCATTTT
cdr3_aa: CASSLAQGRQPQHF

clone_size: NA
j_call: TRBJ2-3
v_call: TRBV6-2/TRBV6-3
d_call: NA
cdr3_nt: TGTGCCAGCAGTTACTTCCGGGACCTAGATACGCAGTATTTT
cdr3_aa: CASSYFRDLDTQYF

clone_size: NA
j_call: TRBJ2-7
v_call: TRBV2
d_call: NA
cdr3_nt: TGTGCCAGCAGTGGGTTGGACAGCTACTACGAGCAGTACTTC
cdr3_aa: CASSGLDSYYEQYF

clone_size: once
j_call: TRBJ2-7
v_call: TRBV28
d_call: TRBD1
cdr3_nt: TGTGCCAGCAGTTTACTCAGGGGGTCCTACGAGCAGTACTTC
cdr3_aa: CASSLLRGSYEQYF

clone_size: NA
j_call: TRBJ2-7
v_call: TRBV4-3
d_call: TRBD2
cdr3_nt: TGCGCCAGCAGCCAAGATCTTGGACTAGCGGGAGGGCCTCCTTACTTC
cdr3_aa: CASSQDLGLAGGPPYF

clone_size: NA
j_call: TRBJ1-1
v_call: TRBV14
d_call: NA
cdr3_nt: TGTGCCAGCAGCCCCCGCTTCTTAGGACGGCGGTTGAACACTGAAGCTTTCTTT
cdr3_aa: CASSPRFLGRRLNTEAFF

clone_size: NA
j_call: TRBJ2-7
v_call: TRBV5-1
d_call: NA
cdr3_nt: TGCGCCAGCAGCCCAGGCGCCGAAACTAACTACGAGCAGTACTTC
cdr3_aa: CASSPGAETNYEQYF

clone_size: few
j_call: TRBJ2-6
v_call: TRBV15
d_call: NA
cdr3_nt: TGTGCCACCACAGGGTGGAAGGGGTCCCACTCTGGGGCCAACGTCCTGACTTTC
cdr3_aa: CATTGWKGSHSGANVLTF

clone_size: NA
j_call: TRBJ2-7
v_call: TRBV6-6
d_call: TRBD1
cdr3_nt: TGTGCCAGCAGTGCGACCGGGACAGGGGGCAACTACGAGCAGTACTTC
cdr3_aa: CASSATGTGGNYEQYF

clone_size: NA
j_call: TRBJ2-1
v_call: TRBV20-1
d_call: NA
cdr3_nt: TGCAGTGCTAGTGGGCGGGCAACCCAGGAGCAGTTCTTC
cdr3_aa: CSASGRATQEQFF

clone_size: NA
j_call: TRBJ1-1
v_call: TRBV6-6
d_call: NA
cdr3_nt: TGTGCCAGCAGCCCGGGCAGGGGCATGAACACTGAAGCTTTCTTT
cdr3_aa: CASSPGRGMNTEAFF